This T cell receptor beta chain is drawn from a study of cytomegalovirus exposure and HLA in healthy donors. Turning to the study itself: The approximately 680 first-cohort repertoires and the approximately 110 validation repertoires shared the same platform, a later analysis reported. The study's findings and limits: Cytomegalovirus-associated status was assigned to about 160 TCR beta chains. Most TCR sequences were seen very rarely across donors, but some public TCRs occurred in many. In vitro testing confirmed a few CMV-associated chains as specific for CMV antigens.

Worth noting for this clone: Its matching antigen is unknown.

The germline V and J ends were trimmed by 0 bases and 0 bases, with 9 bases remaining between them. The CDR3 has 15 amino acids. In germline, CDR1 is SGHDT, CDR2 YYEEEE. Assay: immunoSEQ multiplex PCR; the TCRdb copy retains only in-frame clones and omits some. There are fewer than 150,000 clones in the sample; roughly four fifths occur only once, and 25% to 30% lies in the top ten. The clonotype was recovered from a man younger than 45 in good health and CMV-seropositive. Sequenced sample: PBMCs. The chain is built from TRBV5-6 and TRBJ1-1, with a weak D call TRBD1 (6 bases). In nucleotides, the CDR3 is TGTGCCAGCAGCTTGGTGGGGGACATGAACACTGAAGCTTTCTTT. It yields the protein CASSLVGDMNTEAFF.